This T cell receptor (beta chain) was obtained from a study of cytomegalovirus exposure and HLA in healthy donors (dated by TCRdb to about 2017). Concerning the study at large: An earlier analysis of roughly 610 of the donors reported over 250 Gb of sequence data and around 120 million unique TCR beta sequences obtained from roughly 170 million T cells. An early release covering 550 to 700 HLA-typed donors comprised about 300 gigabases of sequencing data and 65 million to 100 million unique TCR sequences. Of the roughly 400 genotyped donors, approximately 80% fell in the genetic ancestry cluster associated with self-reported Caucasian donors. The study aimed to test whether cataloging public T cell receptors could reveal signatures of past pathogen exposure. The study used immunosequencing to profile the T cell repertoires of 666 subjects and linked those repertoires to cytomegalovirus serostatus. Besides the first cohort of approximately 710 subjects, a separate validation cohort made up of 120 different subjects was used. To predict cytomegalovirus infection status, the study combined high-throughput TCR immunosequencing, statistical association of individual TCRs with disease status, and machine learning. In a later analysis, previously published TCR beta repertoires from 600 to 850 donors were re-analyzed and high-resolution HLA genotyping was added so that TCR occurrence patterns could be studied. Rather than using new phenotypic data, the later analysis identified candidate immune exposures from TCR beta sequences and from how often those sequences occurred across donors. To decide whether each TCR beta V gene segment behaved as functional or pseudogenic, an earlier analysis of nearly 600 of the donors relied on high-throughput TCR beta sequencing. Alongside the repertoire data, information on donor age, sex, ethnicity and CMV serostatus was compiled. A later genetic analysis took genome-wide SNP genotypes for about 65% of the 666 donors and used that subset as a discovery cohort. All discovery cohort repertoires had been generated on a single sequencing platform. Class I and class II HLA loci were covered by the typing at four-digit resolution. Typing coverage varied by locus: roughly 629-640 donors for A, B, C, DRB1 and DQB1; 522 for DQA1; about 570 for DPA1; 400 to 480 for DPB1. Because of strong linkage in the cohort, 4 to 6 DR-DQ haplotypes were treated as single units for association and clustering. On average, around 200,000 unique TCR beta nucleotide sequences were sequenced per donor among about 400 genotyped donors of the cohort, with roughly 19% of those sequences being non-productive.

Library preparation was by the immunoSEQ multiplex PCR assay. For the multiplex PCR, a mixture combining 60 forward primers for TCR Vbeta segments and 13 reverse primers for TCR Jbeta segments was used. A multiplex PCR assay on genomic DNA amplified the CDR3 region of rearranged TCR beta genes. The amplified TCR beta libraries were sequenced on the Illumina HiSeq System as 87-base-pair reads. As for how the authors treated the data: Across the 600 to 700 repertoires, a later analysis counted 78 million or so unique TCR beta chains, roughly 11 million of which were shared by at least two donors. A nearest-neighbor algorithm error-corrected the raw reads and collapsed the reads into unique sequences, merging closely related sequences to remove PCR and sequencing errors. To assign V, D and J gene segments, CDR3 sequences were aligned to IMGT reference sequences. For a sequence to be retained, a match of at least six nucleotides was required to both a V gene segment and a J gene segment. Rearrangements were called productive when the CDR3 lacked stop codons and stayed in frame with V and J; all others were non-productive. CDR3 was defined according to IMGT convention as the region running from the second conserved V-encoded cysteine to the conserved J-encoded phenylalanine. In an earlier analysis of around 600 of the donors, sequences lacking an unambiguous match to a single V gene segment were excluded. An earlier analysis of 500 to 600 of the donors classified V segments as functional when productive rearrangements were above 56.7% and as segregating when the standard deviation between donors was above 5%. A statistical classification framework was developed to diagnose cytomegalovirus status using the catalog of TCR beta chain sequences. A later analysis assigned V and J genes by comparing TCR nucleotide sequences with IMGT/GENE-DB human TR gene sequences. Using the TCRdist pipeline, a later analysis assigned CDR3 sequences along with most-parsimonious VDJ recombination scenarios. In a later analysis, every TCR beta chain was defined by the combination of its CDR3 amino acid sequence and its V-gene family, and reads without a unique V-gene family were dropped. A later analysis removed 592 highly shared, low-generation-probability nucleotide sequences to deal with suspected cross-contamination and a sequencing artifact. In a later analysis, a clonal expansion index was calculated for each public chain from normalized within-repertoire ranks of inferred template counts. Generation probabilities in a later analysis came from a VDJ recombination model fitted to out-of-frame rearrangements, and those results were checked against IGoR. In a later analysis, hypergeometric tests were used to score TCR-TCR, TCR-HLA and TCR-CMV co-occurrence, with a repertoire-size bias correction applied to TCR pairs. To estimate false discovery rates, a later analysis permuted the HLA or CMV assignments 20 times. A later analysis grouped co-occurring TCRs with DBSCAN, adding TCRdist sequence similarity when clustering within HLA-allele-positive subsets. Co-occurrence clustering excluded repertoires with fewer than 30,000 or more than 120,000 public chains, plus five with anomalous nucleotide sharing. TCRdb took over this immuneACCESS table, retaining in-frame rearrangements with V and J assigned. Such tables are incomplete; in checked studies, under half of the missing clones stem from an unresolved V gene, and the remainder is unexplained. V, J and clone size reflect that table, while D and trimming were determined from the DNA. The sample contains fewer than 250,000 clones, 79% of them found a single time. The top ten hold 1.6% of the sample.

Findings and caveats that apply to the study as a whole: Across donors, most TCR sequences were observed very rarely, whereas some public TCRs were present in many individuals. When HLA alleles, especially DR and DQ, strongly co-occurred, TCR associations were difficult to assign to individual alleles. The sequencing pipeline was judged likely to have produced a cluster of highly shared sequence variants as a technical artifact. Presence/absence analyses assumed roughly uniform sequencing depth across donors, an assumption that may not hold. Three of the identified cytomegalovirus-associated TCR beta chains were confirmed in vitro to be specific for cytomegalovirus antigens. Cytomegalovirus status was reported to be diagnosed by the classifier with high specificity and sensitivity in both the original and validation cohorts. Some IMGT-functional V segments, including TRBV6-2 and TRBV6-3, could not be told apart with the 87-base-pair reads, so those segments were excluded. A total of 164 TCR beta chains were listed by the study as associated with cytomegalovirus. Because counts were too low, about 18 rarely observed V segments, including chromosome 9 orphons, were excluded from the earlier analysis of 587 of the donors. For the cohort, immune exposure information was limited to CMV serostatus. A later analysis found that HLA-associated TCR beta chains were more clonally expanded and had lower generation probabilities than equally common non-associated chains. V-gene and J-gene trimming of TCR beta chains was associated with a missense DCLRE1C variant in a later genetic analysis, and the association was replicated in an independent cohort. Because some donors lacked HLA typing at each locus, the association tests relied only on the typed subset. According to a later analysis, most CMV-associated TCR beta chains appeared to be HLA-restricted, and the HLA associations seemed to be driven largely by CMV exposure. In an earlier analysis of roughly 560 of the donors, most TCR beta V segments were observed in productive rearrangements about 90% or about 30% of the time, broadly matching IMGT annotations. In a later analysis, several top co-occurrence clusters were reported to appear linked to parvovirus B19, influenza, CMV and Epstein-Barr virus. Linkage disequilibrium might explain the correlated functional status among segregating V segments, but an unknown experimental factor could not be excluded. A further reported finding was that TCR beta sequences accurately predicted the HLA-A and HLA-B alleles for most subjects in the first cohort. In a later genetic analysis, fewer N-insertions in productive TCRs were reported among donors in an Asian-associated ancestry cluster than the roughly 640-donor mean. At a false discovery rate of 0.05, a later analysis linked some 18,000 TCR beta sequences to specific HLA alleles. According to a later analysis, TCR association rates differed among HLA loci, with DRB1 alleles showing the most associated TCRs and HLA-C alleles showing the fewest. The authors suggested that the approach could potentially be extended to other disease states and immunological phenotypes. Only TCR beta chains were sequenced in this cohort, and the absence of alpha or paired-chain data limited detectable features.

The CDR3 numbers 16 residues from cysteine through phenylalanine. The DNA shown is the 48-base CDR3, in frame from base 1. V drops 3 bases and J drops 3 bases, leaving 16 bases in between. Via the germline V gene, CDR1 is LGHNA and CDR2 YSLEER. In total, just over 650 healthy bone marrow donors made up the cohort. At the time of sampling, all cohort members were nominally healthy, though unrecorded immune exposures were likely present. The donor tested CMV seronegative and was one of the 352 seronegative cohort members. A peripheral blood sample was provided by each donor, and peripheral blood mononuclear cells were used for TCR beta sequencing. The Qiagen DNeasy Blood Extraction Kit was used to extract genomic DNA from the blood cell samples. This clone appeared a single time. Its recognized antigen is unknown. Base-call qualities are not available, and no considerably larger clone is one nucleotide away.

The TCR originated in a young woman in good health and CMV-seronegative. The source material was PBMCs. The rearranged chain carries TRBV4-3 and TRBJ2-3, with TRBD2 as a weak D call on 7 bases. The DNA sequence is TGCGCCAGCAGCCATCAACAGGGAGGGGGTACAGATACGCAGTATTTT. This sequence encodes CASSHQQGGGTDTQYF.